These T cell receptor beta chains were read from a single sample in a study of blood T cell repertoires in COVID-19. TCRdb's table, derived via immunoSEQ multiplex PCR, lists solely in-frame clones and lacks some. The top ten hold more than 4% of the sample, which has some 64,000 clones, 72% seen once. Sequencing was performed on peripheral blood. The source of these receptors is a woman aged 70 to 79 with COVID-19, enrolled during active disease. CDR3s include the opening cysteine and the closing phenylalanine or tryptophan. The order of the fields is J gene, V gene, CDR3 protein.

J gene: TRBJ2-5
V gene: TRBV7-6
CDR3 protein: CASSLGDRASKETQYF

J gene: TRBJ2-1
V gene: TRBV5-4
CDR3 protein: CASSLGYSGGRRNEQFF

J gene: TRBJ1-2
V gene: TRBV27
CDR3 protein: CASSFPGGGYTF

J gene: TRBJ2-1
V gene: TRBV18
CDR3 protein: CASSPRQGGAYNEQFF

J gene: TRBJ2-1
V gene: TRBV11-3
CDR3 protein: CASSLDRVLANNEQFF

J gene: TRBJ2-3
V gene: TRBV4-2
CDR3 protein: CASSPGTGGGTDTQYF

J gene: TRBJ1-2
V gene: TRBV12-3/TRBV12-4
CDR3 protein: CASIYGGGSGYTF

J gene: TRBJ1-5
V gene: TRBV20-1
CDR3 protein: CSASTGDLNQPQHF

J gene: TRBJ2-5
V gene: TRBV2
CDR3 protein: CASTPPGGSETQYF

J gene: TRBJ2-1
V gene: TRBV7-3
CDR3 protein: CASSHGTSGYNEQFF

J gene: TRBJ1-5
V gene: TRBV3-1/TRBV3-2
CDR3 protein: CASSQTTGGSQPQHF

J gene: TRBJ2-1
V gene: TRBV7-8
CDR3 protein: CASSLTAEPGLNEQFF

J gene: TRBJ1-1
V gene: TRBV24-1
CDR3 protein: CATVSTGEVVNTEAFF

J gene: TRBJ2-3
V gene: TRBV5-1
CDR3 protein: CASSYRGTDTQYF

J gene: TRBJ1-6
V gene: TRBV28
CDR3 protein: CASSRPQQGKTNSPLHF

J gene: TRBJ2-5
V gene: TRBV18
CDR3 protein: CASSPRDWSIETQYF

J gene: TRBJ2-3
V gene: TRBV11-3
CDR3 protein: CASSLGRGAPDTQYF

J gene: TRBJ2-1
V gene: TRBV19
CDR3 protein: CASSGWTSGRESDNEQFF

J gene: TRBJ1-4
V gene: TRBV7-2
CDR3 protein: CASSLIQGATTNEKLFF

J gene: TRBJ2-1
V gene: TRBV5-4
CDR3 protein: CASSSPGQGSYEQFF

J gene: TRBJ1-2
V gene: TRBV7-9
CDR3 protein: CASSSGGHRGFRGYTF

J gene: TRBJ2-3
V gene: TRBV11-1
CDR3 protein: CASSFTGYRGTDTQYF

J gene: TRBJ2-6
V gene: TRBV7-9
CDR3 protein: CASSRPRDRGSSGANVLTF

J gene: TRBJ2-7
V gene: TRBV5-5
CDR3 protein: CASSLWQASYEQYF

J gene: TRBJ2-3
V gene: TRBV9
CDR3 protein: CASSEEAGGRADTQYF

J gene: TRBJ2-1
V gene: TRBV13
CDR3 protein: CASSLAVISYNEQFF

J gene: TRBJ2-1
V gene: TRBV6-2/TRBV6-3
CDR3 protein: CASSYELLAGGGNEQFF

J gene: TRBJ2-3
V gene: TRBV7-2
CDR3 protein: CASSLGPSFTDTQYF